These 14 T cell receptor beta chains share one sample of origin, sequenced in a study of siplizumab effects on memory and regulatory T cells. Profiled with immunoSEQ multiplex PCR; TCRdb holds only in-frame clones, not every one. The sample lists over 60,000 clones, more than 80% occurring once. Sequencing input: CD8+ T cells sorted from blood. The receptors stem from a human donor in good health.

The chain has TRBV6-1 and TRBJ1-3; D is ambiguous. The V gene lost 5 bases and the J gene lost 0 bases, with 11 bases spanning the gap. Germline assignment: CDR1 MNHNS and CDR2 SASEGT. The CDR3 runs 15 residues. In DNA, the CDR3 is TGTGCCAGCAGTCTTCTGAGCAGCTCTGGAAACACCATATATTTT. Its translation is CASSLLSSSGNTIYF.

The V call is TRBV6-5, the J call TRBJ2-7; 11 bases line up with TRBD1. Per germline, CDR1 MNHEY and CDR2 SVGAGI. The V gene end was trimmed by 5 bases and the J gene end by 4 bases; junction bases not matched to a gene: 7. This CDR3 has 15 amino acids. In DNA, the CDR3 is TGTGCCAGCAGTCCCGCGGGACAGGGGGGGTACGAGCAGTACTTC. Translation gives CASSPAGQGGYEQYF.

The DNA for the CDR3 is TGTGCCAGCAGCCCAAGACAGGGGAACACCGGGGAGCTGTTTTTT. It encodes CASSPRQGNTGELFF. The chain combines TRBV5-4 with TRBJ2-2; TRBD1 matches 7 bases. Germline V CDR1 and CDR2: SGHNT, YYREEE (reference sequence). The V and J ends lost 4 bases and 1 base, in that order; junction bases with no gene match: 4. The CDR3 runs to 15 residues.

The rearrangement links TRBV27 to TRBJ2-1; 7 nucleotides align to TRBD2. This CDR3 region has 15 residues. V gave up 5 bases and J gave up 9 bases; unmatched junction bases: 13. Germline assignment: CDR1 MNHEY and CDR2 SMNVEV (reference sequence). This CDR3 is CASSLPGLGGSEQFF. The DNA for the CDR3 is TGTGCCAGCAGTCTACCGGGACTGGGAGGGAGTGAGCAGTTCTTC.

V usage is TRBV7-7 and J usage is TRBJ2-3; D is unresolved. Germline lookup yields CDR1 SSHAT and CDR2 FNYEAQ (reference sequence). The CDR3 has 16 amino acids. V lost 1 base and J 2 bases, leaving 13 bases between the germline ends. CDR3 sequence reads: CASSLEADRPTDTQYF. Here the CDR3 DNA reads TGTGCCAGCAGCTTAGAAGCAGACCGTCCCACAGATACGCAGTATTTT.

Concerning this clone: At one boundary the junction diverges from the germline segment, which might be a read error. V is TRBV19 and J is TRBJ1-5, with D tentatively TRBD1 (5 bases). In germline, CDR1 is LNHDA, CDR2 SQIVND (reference sequence). CDR3 length equals 15 residues. CDR3 in DNA: TGTGCAAGTAGGGTAACGATAGAACCAGGGCAGCCCCAGCATTTT. Translating it yields CASRVTIEPGQPQHF.

The chain joins TRBV5-1 to TRBJ2-2, with D possibly being TRBD1 (5 bases). The germline CDR1 and CDR2 sequences are SGHRS and YFSETQ. This CDR3 is built from 12 residues. V lost 7 bases, J lost 3 bases, and 7 bases lay in between. Written as DNA, the CDR3 is TGCGCCAGCGACAGCGACACCGGGGAGCTGTTTTTT. Translation gives CASDSDTGELFF.

This chain connects TRBV2 to TRBJ2-1; a weak D match, TRBD1 (6 bases). Germline assignment: CDR1 SNHLY and CDR2 FYNNEI. Trimming removed 4 bases from V and 7 bases from J, with 11 bases in between. The length of the CDR3 is 13 residues. CDR3 residues: CASSVQGGNEQFF. For the CDR3, the DNA is TGTGCCAGCAGTGTACAGGGTGGGAATGAGCAGTTCTTC.

The chain uses TRBV5-1 and TRBJ1-1, with D hard to call. Germline lookup yields CDR1 SGHRS and CDR2 YFSETQ. V was cut by 5 bases and J by 4 bases, with 12 bases left in between. CDR3 length: 13 residues. The CDR3 coding sequence is TGCGCCAGCAGTTCTCCCCCGGGCACTGAAGCTTTCTTT. This translates into CASSSPPGTEAFF.

The chain couples TRBV21-1 to TRBJ2-7; the D segment call TRBD1 is taken from the table without a DNA check. TRBV21-1 is a pseudogene. This CDR3 is 16 amino acids long. CDR3 protein: CASSSPGQTLNYEQYF. Here the CDR3 DNA reads TGTGCCAGCAGCAGCCCGGGACAGACCCTTAACTACGAGCAGTACTTC.

This chain uses TRBV7-8 with TRBJ2-5; no clear D gene. This CDR3 region has 15 residues. V was pared by 0 bases and J by 2 bases, with 10 bases between. CDR1 and CDR2 (germline): SGHVS, FQNEAQ. The DNA for the CDR3 is TGTGCCAGCAGCTTAGCCGGATACTCACAAGAGACCCAGTACTTC. Its translation is CASSLAGYSQETQYF. Full variable domain (outside the CDR3, taken from reference TRBV7-8 and TRBJ2-5): GAGVSQSPRYKVAKRGQDVALRCDPISGHVSLFWYQQALGQGPEFLTYFQNEAQLDKSGLPSDRFFAERPEGSVSTLKIQRTQQEDSAVYLCASSLAGYSQETQYFGPGTRLLVL.

This chain links TRBV27 with TRBJ1-5; weak D call: TRBD1 (5 bases). Trimming pared 3 bases from V and 4 bases from J, leaving 10 bases between. The CDR3 loop spans 14 amino acids. The germline V gene has CDR1 MNHEY and CDR2 SMNVEV (reference sequence). In DNA, the CDR3 is TGTGCCAGCAGTTTGGCGGGGGTAAATCAGCCCCAGCATTTT. Protein product: CASSLAGVNQPQHF.

This chain links TRBV29-1 with TRBJ2-1; 7 nucleotides line up with TRBD2. Per germline, CDR1 SQVTM and CDR2 ANQGSEA. The length of the CDR3 is 13 residues. Trimming removed 7 bases from V and 7 bases from J; junction bases left unmatched: 10. DNA of the CDR3: TGCAGCGCCCTGAGCGGGACCAGAAATGAGCAGTTCTTC. It codes for CSALSGTRNEQFF.

The chain links TRBV5-1 to TRBJ2-1, with no clear D. CDR1 is SGHRS, CDR2 YFSETQ, per germline. The CDR3 runs 11 residues. Trimming shortened V by 2 bases and J by 5 bases, and 2 bases separated the two germline ends. CDR3 region: CASSFNNEQFF. Written as DNA, the CDR3 is TGCGCCAGCAGCTTTAACAATGAGCAGTTCTTC.